These 25 T cell receptor beta chains share one sample of origin, sequenced in a study of post-analysis software for immune sequencing data. The library was made from cDNA and included unique molecular identifiers. Using its own MiXCR run on the PCR reads, TCRdb lists one record per CDR3 protein. Seen here are about 540,000 distinct CDR3 sequences, 34% observed once, and the top ten hold around 5.9%. Study results and limitations: A few TRBV segments appeared more often in patients than in controls, and TRBV5-6, TRBV5-1 and TRBV20-1 were among these.

These receptors lack a known antigen. Source material: blood. The receptors were gathered from a girl aged 2-17 years with multiple sclerosis.

This clonotype was seen ten or more times. CDR3 coding DNA: TGTGCCAGCAGCCTCCGGGACTCTCAAGAGACCCAGTACTTC. Encoded protein: CASSLRDSQETQYF. The V gene is TRBV6-5, the J gene TRBJ2-5; D possibly corresponds to TRBD2 (6 bases). CDR1 MNHEY and CDR2 SVGAGI come from the germline V gene. Trimming shortened V by 6 bases and J by 2 bases, and 13 bases separated the two germline ends. This CDR3 spans 14 amino acids.

The chain is built from TRBV6-4 and TRBJ2-1, with 10 bases identical to TRBD2. Per the germline V gene, CDR1 is MRHNA and CDR2 is SNTAGT. The CDR3 covers 15 residues. After removal of 5 bases from V and 7 bases from J, the junction contained 8 bases not matched to a gene. The CDR3 coding sequence is TGTGCCAGCAGTCCCAGCGGGGGGGCCTCAAATGAGCAGTTCTTC. Translating gives CASSPSGGASNEQFF.

A word on this clonotype: One end of the junction fails to match germline, which may point to a read error. The chain has TRBV5-8 and TRBJ1-1; TRBD1 matches at 8 bases. The CDR3 runs to 14 residues. Looked up from germline, CDR1 is SGHTS and CDR2 is YDEGEE. CDR3 in amino acids: CASSLLRTGTEAFF. Written as DNA, the CDR3 is TGTGCCAGCAGCTTGCTCCGGACAGGGACTGAAGCCTTCTTT.

The chain joins TRBV20-1 to TRBJ1-1; D gene unclear. The CDR3 runs 12 residues. Germline CDR1 and CDR2: DFQATT and SNEGSKA (reference sequence). V gave up 5 bases and J gave up 1 base, with 8 bases separating them. The CDR3 nucleotides read TGCAGTGCTTTTCCACAGAACACTGAAGCTTTCTTT. Its translation is CSAFPQNTEAFF.

This clonotype was seen at least ten times. The J gene is TRBJ2-5, the V gene TRBV7-8; D might be TRBD1 or TRBD2, each matching 5 bases. Trimming stripped 1 base from V and 3 bases from J, with 6 bases between. This CDR3 is 13 amino acids long. Germline CDR1 and CDR2: SGHVS and FQNEAQ. The CDR3 here is CASSLGGKETQYF. CDR3 sequence (DNA): TGTGCCAGCAGCTTAGGGGGGAAAGAGACCCAGTACTTC.

V is TRBV12-3 or TRBV12-4 and J is TRBJ2-7; D not resolved. The CDR3 is 14 residues long. Trimming took off 5 bases at V and 2 bases at J, with 13 bases between the two ends. CDR3 in DNA: TGTGCCAGCAGTCCCCCAAGTCCGGCCTACGAGCAGTACTTC. As protein: CASSPPSPAYEQYF.

Only a few counts were recorded for this clonotype. The rearrangement joins TRBV11-2 to TRBJ1-5; no clear D. The V gene's germline CDR1 is SGHAT and CDR2 FQNNGV. There are 14 residues in the CDR3. V shed 0 bases and J shed 6 bases, with 9 bases lying between them. This CDR3 reads CASSLEAGGQPQHF. CDR3 sequence (DNA): TGTGCCAGCAGCTTAGAGGCGGGTGGTCAGCCCCAGCATTTT.

The rearrangement uses TRBV6-6 and TRBJ2-5, with 9 nucleotides matching TRBD2. V lost 0 bases and J lost 2; bases outside the gene matches: 4. The CDR3 is 16 residues long. Germline V CDR1 and CDR2: MNHNY, SVGAGI (reference sequence). The CDR3 DNA sequence: TGTGCCAGCAGTTACTCTGCGGGGGGGGTTCAAGAGACCCAGTACTTC. Protein sequence: CASSYSAGGVQETQYF.

This clonotype was seen only a few times. The chain has TRBV7-2 and TRBJ2-5; D not resolved. Trimming stripped 1 base from V and 6 bases from J, with 9 bases between. Germline loops: CDR1 SGHTA, CDR2 FQGNSA. This CDR3 contains 13 residues. CDR3 nucleotide sequence: TGTGCCAGCAGCTTAGGACCCGGCCAGACCCAGTACTTC. It codes for CASSLGPGQTQYF.

V usage is TRBV6-2 or TRBV6-3 and J usage is TRBJ2-3, with D unresolved. The germline CDR1 and CDR2 sequences are MNHEY and SVGEGT. The CDR3 contains 12 residues. V lost 4 bases to trimming and J lost 6 bases, with 8 bases between them. In nucleotides, the CDR3 is TGTGCCAGCAGTTCCCTCCGCGATACGCAGTATTTT. Its translation is CASSSLRDTQYF.

This clonotype has just a few counts. The V and J genes are TRBV4-1 and TRBJ1-5, with unresolved D. The V gene's germline CDR1 is MGHRA and CDR2 YSYEKL. The V end lost 2 bases, the J end lost 7 bases, and 6 bases lay between the germline ends. This CDR3 comprises 12 residues. DNA of the CDR3: TGCGCCAGCAGCCAAATTGGCCAGCCCCAGCATTTT. This codes for CASSQIGQPQHF.

V gene TRBV20-1 combines with J gene TRBJ2-3, with D possibly TRBD1 on 6 matching bases. In germline, CDR1 is DFQATT, CDR2 SNEGSKA (reference sequence). The CDR3 runs to 14 residues. V was trimmed by 1 base and J by 2 bases, leaving 10 bases between them. CDR3 loop: CSARGGHHTDTQYF. CDR3 bases: TGCAGTGCTAGAGGGGGACACCACACAGATACGCAGTATTTT.

V and J are TRBV5-1 and TRBJ1-1; D not certain. CDR3 size: 14 residues. Germline assignment: CDR1 SGHRS and CDR2 YFSETQ. The V end lost 0 bases, the J end lost 0 bases, and 6 bases lay between the germline ends. CDR3 loop: CASSLEPMNTEAFF. The CDR3 DNA is TGCGCCAGCAGCTTGGAGCCGATGAACACTGAAGCTTTCTTT.

CDR3 in DNA: TGTGCCAGCAGTTTGCACGAAAAAAACTATGGCTACACCTTC. It specifies CASSLHEKNYGYTF. This chain joins TRBV12-3 or TRBV12-4 and TRBJ1-2; no reliable D call. V lost 3 bases and J lost 2, with 10 bases in between. The CDR3 length is 14 residues.

V usage is TRBV5-1 and J usage is TRBJ2-1, with TRBD1 identical over 11 bases. This CDR3 contains 18 residues. V shed 2 bases, J shed 5 bases, and the junction held 12 bases outside the gene matches. Germline lookup yields CDR1 SGHRS and CDR2 YFSETQ. CDR3 in amino acids: CASSFLDRGLPLNNEQFF. The CDR3 DNA is TGCGCCAGCAGCTTCTTGGACAGGGGGCTCCCACTGAACAATGAGCAGTTCTTC.

This clonotype was observed a handful of times. Sequence at one end of the junction differs from germline and may be a read error. The chain has TRBV20-1 and TRBJ2-7; 8 bases line up with TRBD2. This CDR3 is 12 amino acids long. Germline lookup yields CDR1 DFQATT and CDR2 SNEGSKA (reference sequence). The CDR3: CSAAGGSDEQYF. The CDR3 DNA follows: TGCAGTGCTGCGGGGGGCTCCGACGAGCAGTACTTC.

This clonotype was counted a few times. The chain uses TRBV29-1 and TRBJ2-3, with D perhaps TRBD2 (5 bases). The germline V gene has CDR1 SQVTM and CDR2 ANQGSEA. CDR3 length: 12 amino acids. V shed 4 bases and J shed 4 bases, with 9 bases lying between them. CDR3 protein: CSVGAAADTQYF. CDR3 nucleotides: TGCAGCGTTGGGGCAGCGGCAGATACGCAGTATTTT.

Remarks on this clonotype: An end of the junction differs from the germline gene, which may be a read error. The chain uses TRBV29-1 and TRBJ2-3; 10 bases are a match to TRBD1. CDR1 is SQVTM and CDR2 is ANQGSEA in the germline V gene. CDR3 length equals 18 residues. The CDR3 sequence: CSVPQGRDRGSSTDTRYF. The CDR3 nucleotides are TGCAGCGTTCCCCAGGGACGGGACAGGGGATCTAGCACAGATACGCGGTATTTT.

The table lists this clonotype with a few counts. The V and J genes are TRBV5-1 and TRBJ2-4, with D tentatively TRBD1 or TRBD2 (5 bases each). V was clipped by 4 bases and J by 7 bases, with 24 bases between them. Germline-derived CDR1 and CDR2 are SGHRS and YFSETQ. This CDR3 region has 17 residues. CDR3 bases: TGCGCCAGCAGCCCAAGGGCCGGGGACCCTCAAGGGAACATTCAGTACTTC. Its translation is CASSPRAGDPQGNIQYF.

The CDR3 region is CASSLSQGAGQPQHF. In nucleotides, the CDR3 is TGTGCCAGCAGTTTATCACAGGGGGCTGGGCAGCCCCAGCATTTT. This chain links TRBV27 with TRBJ1-5; TRBD1 aligns across 9 bases. The CDR3 totals 15 residues. Germline assignment: CDR1 MNHEY and CDR2 SMNVEV (reference sequence). J lost 7 bases, V lost 0 bases, and 4 bases had no gene match.

The CDR3 nucleotides read TGTGCCGCCGGGGCTAGCGGGGACTGGGACGAGCAGTACTTC. Translation gives CAAGASGDWDEQYF. This chain connects TRBV6-5 to TRBJ2-7, with 9 bases aligning to TRBD2. V was clipped by 11 bases and J by 5 bases; unmatched bases: 13. Germline CDR1 is MNHEY and CDR2 is SVGAGI. There are 14 residues in the CDR3.

The J gene is TRBJ2-3, the V gene TRBV3-1, with TRBD2 as a possible D gene (6 bases). This CDR3 has 16 residues. Trimming removed 2 bases from V and 2 bases from J, with 14 bases in between. Germline V CDR1 and CDR2: LGHDT, YNNKEL (reference sequence). For the CDR3, the DNA is TGTGCCAGCAGCCAAAGCGTAACGGGGGACACAGATACGCAGTATTTT. Its translation: CASSQSVTGDTDTQYF.

This clonotype appeared many times. Mismatch with germline at one junction end may stem from a read error. The V and J genes are TRBV5-1 and TRBJ2-7; 9 bases are a match to TRBD1. Germline CDR1 SGHRS, CDR2 YFSETQ. The CDR3 has 14 amino acids. The CDR3 region has the DNA TGTGCCAGCAGCTTAGGGACAGGGCCCTACGAGCAGTACTTC. Translating it yields CASSLGTGPYEQYF.

J is TRBJ1-1 and V is TRBV29-1; D unclear. The CDR3 loop spans 10 amino acids. CDR1 is SQVTM, CDR2 ANQGSEA, per germline. Trimming removed 3 bases from V and 3 bases from J, with 2 bases in between. CDR3 sequence (DNA): TGCAGCGTTGAGTACACTGAAGCTTTCTTT. Protein product: CSVEYTEAFF.

This clonotype was recorded a few times. This CDR3 is CASSPNPLYNEQFF. The CDR3 DNA is TGTGCCAGCAGCCCCAACCCGCTGTACAATGAGCAGTTCTTC. This chain joins TRBV7-2 and TRBJ2-1; D remains unclear. There are 14 residues in the CDR3. V was clipped by 5 bases and J by 4 bases, with 12 bases between them. Germline CDR1 is SGHTA and CDR2 is FQGNSA. Filled out from reference TRBV7-2 and TRBJ2-1, the complete variable domain reads GAGVSQSPSNKVTEKGKDVELRCDPISGHTALYWYRQSLGQGLEFLIYFQGNSAPDKSGLPSDRFSAERTGGSVSTLTIQRTQQEDSAVYLCASSPNPLYNEQFFGPGTRLTVL.